Listed below are T cell receptor beta chains from one sample, sequenced in a study of cytomegalovirus exposure and HLA in healthy donors. Method: immunoSEQ multiplex PCR; TCRdb's copy keeps in-frame clones and lacks some. The sample contains about 150,000 clones, roughly 77% of which appear only once. The sample consisted of PBMCs. These receptor sequences come from a male donor in good health and CMV-seronegative. Both conserved end residues are part of each CDR3. D genes are given only for firm matches. Clone size is stated in some rows and not others, as once, few, many or a class when expanded.

v_gene	j_gene	abundance	d_gene	CDR3nt	CDR3aa
TRBV5-1	TRBJ1-1	.	.	TGCGCCAGCAGCCCCGGACAGTACACTGAAGCTTTCTTT	CASSPGQYTEAFF
TRBV11-2	TRBJ2-7	.	.	TGTGCCAGCAGCGCGCAAAGGGGTAGAGAGCAGTACTTC	CASSAQRGREQYF
TRBV6-5	TRBJ2-1	.	TRBD2	TGTGCCAGCAGGGTAGCGGGAGTACCCTACAATGAGCAGTTCTTC	CASRVAGVPYNEQFF
TRBV5-1	TRBJ2-3	.	TRBD2	TGCGCCAGCAGCGGGAGACTAGCGGTCACAGATACGCAGTATTTT	CASSGRLAVTDTQYF
TRBV21-1	TRBJ1-5	once	.	TGTGCCAGCAAAATCGGGGAACAGAATAGCAATCAGCCCCAGCATTTT	CASKIGEQNSNQPQHF
TRBV2	TRBJ1-5	.	.	TGTGCCAGCAGTCTTACAGGGATCGATCAGCCCCAGCATTTT	CASSLTGIDQPQHF
TRBV7-2	TRBJ1-2	.	TRBD1	TGTGCCAGCAGCTTAGGTGGACAGGGGGCTCCTAGCGGCTACACCTTC	CASSLGGQGAPSGYTF
TRBV6-6	TRBJ2-5	.	.	TGTGCCAGCAGTGCCGGGAGCGGCCAAGAGACCCAGTACTTC	CASSAGSGQETQYF
TRBV28	TRBJ2-5	.	TRBD2	TGTGCCAGCAGTTTAGCGGGGGGTAGGATCCAAGAGACCCAGTACTTC	CASSLAGGRIQETQYF
TRBV5-1	TRBJ2-1	.	TRBD1	TGCGCCAGCTTCATCGGACAGGGGGTAGTCAATGAGCAGTTCTTC	CASFIGQGVVNEQFF
TRBV5-6	TRBJ2-3	few	TRBD2	TGTGCCAGCAGACTTCCGGGGATAGCGGGAGGGGATACGCAGTATTTT	CASRLPGIAGGDTQYF
TRBV30	TRBJ2-7	.	TRBD2	TGTGCCTGGGGGCGGGGGGCATACGAGCAGTACTTC	CAWGRGAYEQYF
TRBV6-6	TRBJ2-7	few	TRBD1	TGTGCCAGCAGTACCGGGACAGGGGTCGAGCAGTACTTC	CASSTGTGVEQYF
TRBV5-1	TRBJ1-5	.	.	TGCGCCAGCAGCTTTATAGGGGAACAGCCCCAGCATTTT	CASSFIGEQPQHF
TRBV9	TRBJ2-7	few	TRBD2	TGTGCCAGCAGCGGGGGAGGGGAAACCTACGAGCAGTACTTC	CASSGGGETYEQYF
TRBV5-4	TRBJ1-2	.	.	TGTGCCAGCAGCTCCCCACAGAGCTTCTATGGCTACACCTTC	CASSSPQSFYGYTF
TRBV7-3	TRBJ1-3	.	.	TGTGCCAGCAGCTCCGCCCAGCCGGACAGCCCGAACACCATATATTTT	CASSSAQPDSPNTIYF
TRBV18	TRBJ1-4	.	.	TGTGCCAGCTCACCAGGCTCGGAGGAAAAACTGTTTTTT	CASSPGSEEKLFF
TRBV11-3	TRBJ2-2	.	.	TGTGCCAGCAGCTTAGTAGCAGTCGGGGAGCTGTTTTTT	CASSLVAVGELFF
TRBV7-2	TRBJ2-7	.	.	TGTGCCAGCAGCCCCCCCCCGGGGAATTACGAGCAGTACTTC	CASSPPPGNYEQYF
TRBV4-1	TRBJ1-1	.	.	TGCGCCAGCAGCCAAGAGGGGGGGGGAGAGGGGAAAGCTTTCTTT	CASSQEGGGEGKAFF
TRBV7-3	TRBJ2-5	.	.	TGTGCCGGCAGCTTGGTGAGCAAAGAGACCCAGTACTTC	CAGSLVSKETQYF
TRBV2	TRBJ2-7	.	.	TGTGCCAGCAGGACCGGGAGCTCCTACGAGCAGTACTTC	CASRTGSSYEQYF
TRBV11-2	TRBJ2-7	.	TRBD2	TGTGCCAGCAGCCCAGAGGCTAGCGGGAGACCCTACGAGCAGTACTTC	CASSPEASGRPYEQYF
TRBV5-1	TRBJ2-5	.	.	TGCGCCAGCAGCTTTAATTCGGCGGGCGAGACCCAGTACTTC	CASSFNSAGETQYF
TRBV11-2	TRBJ2-7	.	TRBD1	TGTGCCAGCAGCACGACAGGGCCCGACGAGCAGTACTTC	CASSTTGPDEQYF
TRBV9	TRBJ2-7	.	TRBD1	TGTGCCAGCAGCCCCCAGGGACAGGGTTTCAACGAGCAGTACTTC	CASSPQGQGFNEQYF
TRBV5-6	TRBJ2-1	.	.	TGTGCCAGCAGCCCCCGGCGGCCTCTTAATGAGCAGTTCTTC	CASSPRRPLNEQFF
TRBV7-2	TRBJ2-5	.	TRBD1	TGTGCCAGCAGCTTACAGGGGGTAGGAGAGACCCAGTACTTC	CASSLQGVGETQYF
TRBV9	TRBJ1-1	.	TRBD1	TGTGCCAGCAGCGTAGGTCGGGCAGGGGGCGAGAGAGCTTTCTTT	CASSVGRAGGERAFF
TRBV6-5	TRBJ1-2	.	.	TGTGCCAGCAGTCGGGACTCCGATAACTATGGCTACACCTTC	CASSRDSDNYGYTF
TRBV7-8	TRBJ1-3	.	.	TGTGCCAGCAGCTTAACAGGGAGAACTGTCGGAAACACCATATATTTT	CASSLTGRTVGNTIYF
TRBV6-1	TRBJ2-7	few	.	TGTGCCAGCAGTGCGGGTGACTCCTACGAGCAGTACTTC	CASSAGDSYEQYF
TRBV7-2	TRBJ2-5	once	TRBD1	TGTGCCAGCAGCCGACAGGGGGCGAAAGAGACCCAGTACTTC	CASSRQGAKETQYF
TRBV7-3	TRBJ2-2	.	.	TGTGCCAGCAGCCTTGGTAGTTCCGGGGAGCTGTTTTTT	CASSLGSSGELFF
TRBV10-3	TRBJ2-7	.	TRBD1	TGTGCCATCAGAGGACAGGCCAATTCCTACGAGCAGTACTTC	CAIRGQANSYEQYF
TRBV9	TRBJ2-5	.	.	TGTGCCAGCAGCGTGAGCCTAGGTGTACAAGAGACCCAGTACTTC	CASSVSLGVQETQYF
TRBV7-2	TRBJ1-2	.	TRBD1	TGTGCCAGCAGCTTATCGGAGGGGGCGCAGTCTGGCTACACCTTC	CASSLSEGAQSGYTF
TRBV7-9	TRBJ1-2	.	.	TGTGCCAGCAGCTTAAGGAGTTATGGCTACACCTTC	CASSLRSYGYTF